The 29 T cell receptor beta chains given below trace back to one sample, sequenced in a study of siplizumab effects on memory and regulatory T cells. Generated by immunoSEQ multiplex PCR, the TCRdb table keeps only in-frame clones and is missing some. The table lists around 100,000 clones, about 95% of them singletons. Sequencing used non-Treg CD4+ T cells sorted from blood. Receptors were obtained from a human donor in good health.

The DNA of the CDR3 is TGTGCCAGCAGTGGCCCCAGGGGGCGATCCTACAATGAGCAGTTCTTC. Translation: CASSGPRGRSYNEQFF. V and J are TRBV2 and TRBJ2-1, with 8 bases matching TRBD1. Germline loops: CDR1 SNHLY, CDR2 FYNNEI. The CDR3 is 16 amino acids. Trimming cost V 4 bases and J 1 base; bases outside gene matches: 6.

This clone was recorded a few times. The chain carries TRBV2 and TRBJ1-5; 7 bases are shared with TRBD1. The germline gives CDR1 SNHLY, CDR2 FYNNEI. V gave up 10 bases and J gave up 6 bases; unmatched junction bases: 9. The CDR3 runs 13 residues. CDR3: CATQGEFSQPQHF. CDR3 nucleotides: TGTGCCACCCAGGGGGAATTCAGTCAGCCCCAGCATTTT.

This chain links TRBV7-9 with TRBJ1-1; D uncertain. V lost 2 bases to trimming and J lost 1 base, with 11 bases between them. The germline V gene encodes CDR1 SEHNR and CDR2 FQNEAQ (reference sequence). The CDR3 runs 15 residues. CDR3 region: CASSLIPEENTEAFF. The CDR3 nucleotides read TGTGCCAGCAGCTTAATCCCAGAGGAGAACACTGAAGCTTTCTTT.

The V call is TRBV2, the J call TRBJ2-5; no firm D call. The CDR3 has 13 amino acids. Trimming pared 2 bases from V and 4 bases from J, leaving 8 bases between. Germline V gene data show CDR1 as SNHLY and CDR2 as FYNNEI. The CDR3 region has the DNA TGTGCCAGCAGTGAATCCAAAGGAGAGACCCAGTACTTC. Translated, it gives CASSESKGETQYF.

This chain connects TRBV5-6 to TRBJ2-1, with 8 bases identical to TRBD2. J gave up 7 bases and V 3 bases, and 6 bases lay outside the gene matches. The CDR3 consists of 14 residues. Germline CDR1 is SGHDT and CDR2 is YYEEEE. The CDR3 sequence: CASSSQRETNEQFF. The CDR3 DNA sequence: TGTGCCAGCAGCTCCCAGCGGGAGACGAATGAGCAGTTCTTC.

The table lists this clone with a count of one. This rearrangement joins TRBV7-9 to TRBJ1-5, with D uncertain. The germline V gene encodes CDR1 SEHNR and CDR2 FQNEAQ (reference sequence). The germline V and J ends were trimmed by 1 base and 0 bases, with 7 bases remaining between them. The CDR3 sequence is 15 residues long. DNA of the CDR3: TGTGCCAGCAGCTTAGGACACCTTAGCAATCAGCCCCAGCATTTT. Protein sequence: CASSLGHLSNQPQHF.

V is TRBV7-9 and J is TRBJ1-2; 7 nucleotides agree with TRBD1. V lost 10 bases, J lost 6 bases, and 14 bases stayed unmatched. This CDR3 is built from 14 residues. CDR1 and CDR2 from the germline V gene are SEHNR and FQNEAQ (reference sequence). For the CDR3, the DNA is TGTGCCATACAACAAATAAAACAGGGGAATGGCTACACCTTC. Amino acid sequence: CAIQQIKQGNGYTF.

CDR3 sequence (DNA): TGTGCCAGCAGCCAAGGGACAACCCAAGAGACCCAGTACTTC. It specifies CASSQGTTQETQYF. The rearrangement joins TRBV7-6 to TRBJ2-5, with D tentatively TRBD1 (6 bases). This CDR3 spans 14 amino acids. V lost 5 bases to trimming and J lost 1 base, with 11 bases between them. Germline values: CDR1 SGHVS, CDR2 FNYEAQ.

CDR3 nucleotide sequence: TGTGCCAGCTCACCGGTGGGAGATAACACCGGGGAGCTGTTTTTT. Protein sequence: CASSPVGDNTGELFF. J is TRBJ2-2 and V is TRBV18; TRBD2 is a possible D gene (5 bases). There are 15 residues in the CDR3. The germline V gene has CDR1 KGHSH and CDR2 LQKENI. The ends were cut back, 3 bases at V and 2 bases at J, with 10 bases in the middle.

The V call is TRBV6-6, the J call TRBJ2-5, with 12 bases matching TRBD2. Trimming at V came to 6 bases and at J to 4 bases, leaving 9 bases not matched to a gene. Germline V CDR1 and CDR2: MNHNY, SVGAGI (reference sequence). The CDR3 sequence is 16 residues long. The CDR3 DNA is TGTGCCAGCAGCTATACTGGACTAGCGGGATCAGAGACCCAGTACTTC. It translates to CASSYTGLAGSETQYF.

The V and J genes are TRBV7-2 and TRBJ2-7; 11 positions agree with TRBD2. The CDR3 totals 16 residues. The V gene's germline CDR1 is SGHTA and CDR2 FQGNSA. V dropped 2 bases and J dropped 4; count of bases not matched to a gene: 7. The CDR3 DNA reads as TGTGCCAGCAGCTTAAGCCTAGCGGGAGGTGGGTACGAGCAGTACTTC. Translating gives CASSLSLAGGGYEQYF.

The rearrangement joins TRBV5-1 to TRBJ2-1; no clear D. This CDR3 comprises 12 residues. The germline V gene has CDR1 SGHRS and CDR2 YFSETQ. Deletions cut 2 bases from V and 7 bases from J, with 7 bases between. CDR3 nucleotide sequence: TGCGCCAGCAGCTTCTGGCAGAATGAGCAGTTCTTC. It codes for CASSFWQNEQFF.

The chain recombines TRBV5-1 with TRBJ2-7; 7 bases are shared with TRBD2. Germline assignment: CDR1 SGHRS and CDR2 YFSETQ. V lost 4 bases, J lost 2 bases, and 9 bases stayed unmatched. The CDR3 consists of 15 residues. The CDR3 DNA is TGCGCCAGCAGCCCCGCGGGGGTAGATACCTACGAGCAGTACTTC. Its protein product is CASSPAGVDTYEQYF. Drawing the rest from reference TRBV5-1 and TRBJ2-7, the complete variable domain is KAGVTQTPRYLIKTRGQQVTLSCSPISGHRSVSWYQQTPGQGLQFLFEYFSETQRNKGNFPGRFSGRQFSNSRSEMNVSTLELGDSALYLCASSPAGVDTYEQYFGPGTRLTVT.

Of note for this clone: Germline is not matched at one junction end, which may reflect a read error. This chain joins TRBV20-1 and TRBJ2-7; D is ambiguous. This CDR3 has 10 residues. Germline V gene sequence: CDR1 DFQATT, CDR2 SNEGSKA (reference sequence). CDR3 sequence: CSAPLHSAVF. The CDR3 DNA reads TGCAGTGCTCCTCTGCACAGCGCGGTTTTC.

The J gene is TRBJ2-3, the V gene TRBV7-9; 8 bases match TRBD2. The germline V gene encodes CDR1 SEHNR and CDR2 FQNEAQ (reference sequence). The CDR3 is 14 amino acids. Trimming took 5 bases from V and 8 from J; bases not matched to a gene: 9. CDR3 in amino acids: CASSPGRAGGTQYF. The CDR3 DNA reads as TGTGCCAGCAGCCCCGGGAGGGCCGGAGGTACGCAGTATTTT.

The V gene is TRBV19, the J gene TRBJ2-7, with D tentatively TRBD1 (6 bases). Germline loops: CDR1 LNHDA, CDR2 SQIVND (reference sequence). The CDR3 length is 15 residues. V lost 1 base and J lost 4, with 14 bases in between. This chain's CDR3 is CASSIAPRTDYEQYF. The CDR3 coding sequence is TGTGCCAGTAGTATAGCCCCGCGGACAGATTACGAGCAGTACTTC.

The CDR3, as DNA: TGTGCCAGCAGCTTGACAGGGGGCTCCCTGGCTCCTAATGAAAAACTGTTTTTT. Its translation: CASSLTGGSLAPNEKLFF. V and J are TRBV11-2 and TRBJ1-4, with 10 nucleotides matching TRBD1. The ends lost 3 bases at V and 3 bases at J; junction bases unmatched: 10. This CDR3 contains 18 residues. From germline, CDR1 is SGHAT and CDR2 FQNNGV.

The V and J genes are TRBV5-1 and TRBJ2-5; a possible D gene is TRBD2 (7 bases). V was pared by 0 bases and J by 3 bases, with 9 bases between. The CDR3 contains 14 residues. CDR1 is SGHRS, CDR2 YFSETQ, per germline. The CDR3 region has the DNA TGCGCCAGCAGCTTGGGCGGGGGCGAAGAGACCCAGTACTTC. Translated, it gives CASSLGGGEETQYF. The variable domain in full, with the rest retrieved from reference TRBV5-1 and TRBJ2-5, is KAGVTQTPRYLIKTRGQQVTLSCSPISGHRSVSWYQQTPGQGLQFLFEYFSETQRNKGNFPGRFSGRQFSNSRSEMNVSTLELGDSALYLCASSLGGGEETQYFGPGTRLLVL.

V is TRBV28 and J is TRBJ2-7; D assignment may be TRBD1 or TRBD2 (5 bases each). The CDR3 totals 12 residues. The V and J ends lost 10 bases and 9 bases respectively, with 19 bases between them. Germline V CDR1 and CDR2: MDHEN, SYDVKM. The CDR3 region has the DNA TGTGCCACCGAAAAGGGGAGCTCCGGGCAGTACTTC. Amino acid sequence: CATEKGSSGQYF.

The chain links TRBV6-5 to TRBJ1-5; tentatively, D is TRBD1 (5 bases). CDR1 and CDR2 (germline): MNHEY, SVGAGI. Between the trimmed V and J ends, which lost 6 bases and 6 bases, there was a span of 18 bases. The CDR3 length is 15 residues. The CDR3 sequence is CASRPRDGGGQPQHF. Here the CDR3 DNA reads TGTGCCAGCAGACCCAGGGATGGGGGAGGTCAGCCCCAGCATTTT.

The chain joins TRBV7-3 to TRBJ2-3; D unclear. CDR1 and CDR2 from the germline V gene are SGHTA and FQGTGA. The CDR3 totals 12 residues. Between the trimmed V and J ends, which lost 5 bases and 0 bases, there was a span of 3 bases. The CDR3 region is CASSPSTDTQYF. DNA for the CDR3: TGTGCCAGCAGCCCAAGCACAGATACGCAGTATTTT.

The chain has TRBV27 and TRBJ1-5; D is undetermined. Germline V gives CDR1 MNHEY, CDR2 SMNVEV (reference sequence). The CDR3 covers 14 residues. Trimming pared 3 bases from V and 6 bases from J, leaving 12 bases between. CDR3 coding DNA: TGTGCCAGCAGTTTCCTTCCTGTGGGTCAGCCCCAGCATTTT. It is translated as CASSFLPVGQPQHF.

This chain links TRBV4-1 with TRBJ1-6, with D uncertain. V was trimmed by 4 bases and J by 7 bases, leaving 11 bases between them. The CDR3 is 14 amino acids. Germline CDR1 is MGHRA and CDR2 is YSYEKL. The CDR3 spells CASSLPTGNSPLHF. CDR3 in DNA: TGCGCCAGCAGCCTGCCGACGGGGAATTCACCCCTCCACTTT.

The chain carries TRBV13 and TRBJ2-5, with no clear D. CDR1 PRHDT and CDR2 FYEKMQ come from the germline V gene (reference sequence). V was trimmed by 5 bases and J by 5 bases, leaving 15 bases between them. This CDR3 is 14 amino acids long. The CDR3 loop is CASSHPGSGETQYF. Here the CDR3 DNA reads TGTGCCAGCAGCCACCCCGGCTCCGGGGAGACCCAGTACTTC.

The rearrangement links TRBV18 to TRBJ2-3; D gene ambiguous. CDR3 length: 14 amino acids. V lost 1 base to trimming and J lost 4 bases, with 9 bases between them. Germline V gives CDR1 KGHSH, CDR2 LQKENI. The CDR3 sequence: CASSPRAESDTQYF. The CDR3 nucleotides read TGTGCCAGCTCACCACGTGCGGAGTCAGATACGCAGTATTTT.

V and J are TRBV30 and TRBJ2-3, with a possible D match to TRBD2 (5 bases). The germline gives CDR1 GTSNPN, CDR2 SVGIG (reference sequence). V was cut by 5 bases and J by 3 bases, with 9 bases left in between. This CDR3 has 12 residues. The DNA for the CDR3 is TGTGCCTGGGAGGGCCGGACAGATACGCAGTATTTT. Its protein is CAWEGRTDTQYF.

The V and J genes are TRBV28 and TRBJ2-7; 15 bases line up with TRBD2. Unmatched junction bases numbered 4, after V lost 5 bases and J lost 2 bases. CDR3 length equals 16 residues. Germline CDR1 MDHEN, CDR2 SYDVKM. This chain's CDR3 is CASSPGLAGGTYEQYF. In DNA form, the CDR3 reads TGTGCCAGCAGTCCGGGACTAGCGGGGGGAACCTACGAGCAGTACTTC.

The chain couples TRBV11-1 to TRBJ2-7, with TRBD1 matching 8 bases. V trimming: 5 bases; J trimming: 3 bases; junction bases outside the gene matches: 9. The CDR3 has 15 amino acids. Germline CDR1 SGHAT, CDR2 FQDESV (reference sequence). The CDR3 reads CASSDSDRANYEQYF. In nucleotides, the CDR3 is TGTGCCAGCAGCGATTCGGACAGGGCGAACTACGAGCAGTACTTC.

The chain is built from TRBV10-2 and TRBJ2-2; D unresolved. V was trimmed by 0 bases and J by 5 bases, leaving 1 base between them. This CDR3 is built from 12 residues. Per the germline V gene, CDR1 is WSHSY and CDR2 is SAAADI. CDR3 sequence: CASSESTGELFF. The DNA for the CDR3 is TGCGCCAGCAGTGAGTCGACCGGGGAGCTGTTTTTT.